This T cell receptor beta chain derives from a study of spatial heterogeneity in lung cancer. Whole-study context: The average count in raw reads for each unique TCR and UMI combination exceeded 8.5 appearances.

Time point in this sample: sample taken at primary tumor resection. The donors were some 70 patients with non-small cell lung cancer that was early-stage and untreated. Whole RNA from tumor, nontumor lung or frozen PBMC was sequenced unsorted. The library protocol tagged each TCR cDNA with a unique molecular identifier. One entry per CDR3 protein, called by TCRdb with MiXCR from the 5' RACE reads. There are approximately 66,000 distinct CDR3 sequences in the sample; under 7.5% occur only once, and about 14% lies in the top ten. Looked up from germline, CDR1 is MDHEN and CDR2 is SYDVKM. Trimming pared 5 bases from V and 3 bases from J, leaving 18 bases between. This CDR3 is 16 amino acids long. In its sample, this clonotype was seen many times.

The sequenced sample was PBMCs, obtained at surgery. The genes are TRBV28 and TRBJ2-3; D uncertain. The sequence came from a female donor with early-stage non-small cell lung cancer. The CDR3 reads CASSGRPWQWTDTQYF. In nucleotides, the CDR3 is TGTGCCAGCAGTGGCAGACCGTGGCAGTGGACAGATACGCAGTATTTT.